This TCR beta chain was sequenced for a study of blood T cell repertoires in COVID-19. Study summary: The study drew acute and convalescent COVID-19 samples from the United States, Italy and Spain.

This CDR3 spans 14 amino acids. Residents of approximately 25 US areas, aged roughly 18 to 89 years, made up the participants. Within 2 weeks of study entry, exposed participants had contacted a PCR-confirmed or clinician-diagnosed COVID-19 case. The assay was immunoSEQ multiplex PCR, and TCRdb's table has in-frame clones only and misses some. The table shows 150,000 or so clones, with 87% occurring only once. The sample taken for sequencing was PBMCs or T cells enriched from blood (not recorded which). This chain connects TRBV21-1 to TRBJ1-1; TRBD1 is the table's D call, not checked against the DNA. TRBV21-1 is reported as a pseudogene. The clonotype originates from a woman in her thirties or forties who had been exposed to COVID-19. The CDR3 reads CASSFRTGVTEAFF. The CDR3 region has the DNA TGTGCCAGCAGCTTCCGGACAGGGGTGACTGAAGCTTTCTTT.